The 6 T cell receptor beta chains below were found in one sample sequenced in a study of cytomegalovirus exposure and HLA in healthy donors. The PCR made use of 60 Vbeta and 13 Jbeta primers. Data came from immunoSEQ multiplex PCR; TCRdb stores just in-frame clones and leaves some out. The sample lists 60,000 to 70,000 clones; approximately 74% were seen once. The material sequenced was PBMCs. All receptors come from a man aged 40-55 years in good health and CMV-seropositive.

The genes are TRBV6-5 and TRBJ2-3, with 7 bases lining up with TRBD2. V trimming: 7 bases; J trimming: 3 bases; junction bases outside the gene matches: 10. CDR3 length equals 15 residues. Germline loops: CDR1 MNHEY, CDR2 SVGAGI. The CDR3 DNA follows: TGTGCCAGCACCCAAGCCAGCGGGGCAACAGATACGCAGTATTTT. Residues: CASTQASGATDTQYF.

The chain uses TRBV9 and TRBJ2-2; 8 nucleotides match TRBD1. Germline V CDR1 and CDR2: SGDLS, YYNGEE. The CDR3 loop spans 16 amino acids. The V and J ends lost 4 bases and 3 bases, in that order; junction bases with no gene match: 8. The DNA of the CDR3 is TGTGCCAGCAGCCCTCGGACAGGGAAGGACACCGGGGAGCTGTTTTTT. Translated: CASSPRTGKDTGELFF. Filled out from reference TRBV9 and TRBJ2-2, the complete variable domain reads DSGVTQTPKHLITATGQRVTLRCSPRSGDLSVYWYQQSLDQGLQFLIQYYNGEERAKGNILERFSAQQFPDLHSELNLSSLELGDSALYFCASSPRTGKDTGELFFGEGSRLTVL.

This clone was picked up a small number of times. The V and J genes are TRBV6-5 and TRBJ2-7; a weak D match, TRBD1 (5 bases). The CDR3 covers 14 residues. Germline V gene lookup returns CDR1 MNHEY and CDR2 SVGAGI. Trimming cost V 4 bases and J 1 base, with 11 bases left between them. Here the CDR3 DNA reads TGTGCCAGCAGTTCGCCGCAGGGTTCCTACGAGCAGTACTTC. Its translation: CASSSPQGSYEQYF.

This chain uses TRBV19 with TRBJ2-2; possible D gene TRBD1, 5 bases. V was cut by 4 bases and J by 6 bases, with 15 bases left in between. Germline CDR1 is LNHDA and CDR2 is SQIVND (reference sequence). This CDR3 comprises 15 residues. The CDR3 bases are TGTGCCAGTAGTACGTGGGCAGGGTTGGCCGGGGAGCTGTTTTTT. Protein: CASSTWAGLAGELFF.

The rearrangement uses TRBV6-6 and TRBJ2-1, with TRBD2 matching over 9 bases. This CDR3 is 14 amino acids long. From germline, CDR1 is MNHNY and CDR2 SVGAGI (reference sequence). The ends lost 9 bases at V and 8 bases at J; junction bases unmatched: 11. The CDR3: CASVWREGRDEQFF. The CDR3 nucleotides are TGTGCCAGTGTTTGGCGGGAGGGCAGGGATGAGCAGTTCTTC.

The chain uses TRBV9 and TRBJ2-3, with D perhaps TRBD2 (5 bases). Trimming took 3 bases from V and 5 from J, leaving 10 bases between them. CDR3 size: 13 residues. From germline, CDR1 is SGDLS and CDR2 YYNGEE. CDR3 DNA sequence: TGTGCCAGCAGCGCCGGAGGAGAAGATACGCAGTATTTT. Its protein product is CASSAGGEDTQYF.